This passage covers 16 T cell receptor beta chains from one sample sequenced in a study of low-dose radiotherapy and immunotherapy resistance in tumors. Alpha and beta chains were covered, as first-strand cDNA relied on TRAV- and TRBV-specific primers. Over 20 PCR cycles, TCRs were amplified from a constant-region primer and V-primer adapter. TCRdb independently ran MiXCR on the reads; one entry per CDR3 protein. The sample holds fewer than 20,000 distinct CDR3 sequences; approximately 79% are singletons and the top ten take about an eighth. These receptors were collected from a human donor with advanced metastatic prostate, ovarian, gallbladder or colorectal cancer (not recorded which). This table probably holds off-target reads from a library built for another chain.

The CDR3 sequence is CASSPGYPYEQYF. In DNA, the CDR3 is TGTGCCAGCTCACCGGGATACCCCTACGAGCAGTACTTC. The chain links TRBV18 to TRBJ2-7; D is uncertain. V was trimmed by 3 bases and J by 2 bases, leaving 8 bases between them. The CDR3 loop spans 13 amino acids. Looked up from germline, CDR1 is KGHSH and CDR2 is LQKENI.

The chain recombines TRBV21-1 with TRBJ2-2; TRBD1, the D gene given by the table, was not confirmed from the DNA. TRBV21-1 is deemed a pseudogene. The CDR3 length is 20 residues. The CDR3 here is CASSKEGRDRRVRNTGELFF. The CDR3 DNA sequence: TGTGCCAGCAGCAAAGAGGGAAGGGACAGGAGAGTCCGGAACACCGGGGAGCTGTTTTTT.

The chain joins TRBV6-2 or TRBV6-3 to TRBJ2-5, with D unclear. Trimming removed 2 bases from V and 4 bases from J, with 5 bases in between. Germline assignment: CDR1 MNHEY and CDR2 SVGEGT. The CDR3 runs 12 residues. CDR3 protein: CASSYAGETQYF. CDR3 nucleotides: TGTGCCAGCAGTTACGCCGGAGAGACCCAGTACTTC.

This clonotype occurred once. This rearrangement joins TRBV6-2 or TRBV6-3 to TRBJ1-2; possibly TRBD1 for D (6 bases). The CDR3 spans 16 residues. V was trimmed by 7 bases and J by 1 base, leaving 19 bases between them. Germline assignment: CDR1 MNHEY and CDR2 SVGEGT. CDR3 protein: CASNPTGSKGNYGYTF. CDR3 DNA sequence: TGTGCCAGCAACCCGACAGGATCTAAGGGTAACTATGGCTACACCTTC.

The V call is TRBV25-1, the J call TRBJ1-6; D is undetermined. Deletions cut 6 bases from V and 7 bases from J, with 10 bases between. The CDR3 has 13 residues. The germline V gene has CDR1 MGHDK and CDR2 SYGVNS. The CDR3 nucleotides are TGTGCCAGCAGGGAGGGTTGGAATTCACCCCTCCACTTT. It translates to CASREGWNSPLHF.

V gene TRBV6-1 combines with J gene TRBJ2-5; 8 bases line up with TRBD2. CDR3 size: 13 residues. CDR1 and CDR2 from the germline V gene are MNHNS and SASEGT. V shed 5 bases and J 5 bases; nucleotides not matched to a gene: 4. The CDR3 nucleotides read TGTGCCAGCAGTCCAGCGGGAGTGGAGACCCAGTACTTC. This gives the protein CASSPAGVETQYF.

This chain uses TRBV4-3 with TRBJ2-2; no clear D gene. V gave up 0 bases and J gave up 7 bases, with 12 bases separating them. The CDR3 runs to 15 residues. Germline values: CDR1 LGHNA, CDR2 YSLEER. CDR3 bases: TGCGCCAGCAGCCAAGATCGAGCGACGGGCGGGGAGCTGTTTTTT. Protein product: CASSQDRATGGELFF.

In DNA, the CDR3 is TGCAGTGCTAGTGGCAGGGAGGGTTCACCCCTCCACTTT. Protein product: CSASGREGSPLHF. The V gene is TRBV20-1, the J gene TRBJ1-6; possibly TRBD1 for D (5 bases). The CDR3 consists of 13 residues. CDR1 and CDR2 (germline): DFQATT, SNEGSKA (reference sequence). Trimming removed 3 bases at V and 9 bases at J, with 12 bases between.

Only a few counts were recorded for this clonotype. The chain joins TRBV4-2 to TRBJ2-1; tentatively, D is TRBD2 (6 bases). Between the trimmed V and J ends, which lost 2 bases and 7 bases, there was a span of 18 bases. Germline lookup yields CDR1 LGHNA and CDR2 YNFKEQ. CDR3 size: 16 residues. The CDR3: CASSQLTRSIGNEQFF. The CDR3, as DNA: TGTGCCAGCAGCCAACTGACTAGGAGCATTGGTAATGAGCAGTTCTTC.

This chain uses TRBV5-4 with TRBJ2-1, with no clear D. Between the trimmed V and J ends, which lost 2 bases and 1 base, there was a span of 10 bases. The CDR3 sequence is 15 residues long. In germline, CDR1 is SGHNT, CDR2 YYREEE (reference sequence). CDR3 sequence reads: CASSFGLQSYNEQFF. The CDR3 bases are TGTGCCAGCAGCTTTGGGTTACAGTCCTACAATGAGCAGTTCTTC.

This chain joins TRBV27 and TRBJ2-3; TRBD1 matches 9 bases. V lost 7 bases, J lost 5 bases, and 22 bases stayed unmatched. Germline V lookup: CDR1 MNHEY, CDR2 SMNVEV (reference sequence). The CDR3 spans 19 residues. CDR3 region: CASNPVWGQGFKGEDTQYF. CDR3 nucleotides: TGTGCCAGCAACCCCGTTTGGGGACAGGGATTTAAAGGCGAAGATACGCAGTATTTT.

This clonotype was seen more than once but under ten times. The genes are TRBV7-2 and TRBJ1-5; a possible D gene is TRBD1 (6 bases). The V end lost 0 bases, the J end lost 0 bases, and 15 bases lay between the germline ends. Germline CDR1 is SGHTA and CDR2 is FQGNSA. The CDR3 extends over 18 amino acids. The CDR3 reads CASSLAQGRWSSNQPQHF. CDR3 coding DNA: TGTGCCAGCAGCTTAGCCCAGGGGAGGTGGAGTAGCAATCAGCCCCAGCATTTT.

The genes are TRBV19 and TRBJ1-5, with D possibly being TRBD1 (5 bases). The CDR3 totals 17 residues. The V and J ends lost 3 bases and 2 bases respectively, with 17 bases between them. CDR1 and CDR2 from the germline V gene are LNHDA and SQIVND (reference sequence). CDR3 bases: TGTGCCAGTAGTATCCCCACCCGGGACCTCGGCAATCAGCCCCAGCATTTT. Amino acid sequence: CASSIPTRDLGNQPQHF.

The V and J genes are TRBV5-4 and TRBJ2-1, with 16 bases aligning to TRBD2. The CDR3 extends over 16 amino acids. Germline V gene lookup returns CDR1 SGHNT and CDR2 YYREEE (reference sequence). Trimming took 4 bases from V and 8 from J; bases not matched to a gene: 6. The CDR3 nucleotides read TGTGCCAGCAGCCCGGGACTAGCGGGAGGGAGCGATGAGCAGTTCTTC. It translates to CASSPGLAGGSDEQFF.

This rearrangement joins TRBV5-1 to TRBJ2-7, with 13 bases fitting TRBD2. This CDR3 has 15 amino acids. V lost 4 bases to trimming and J lost 0 bases; unmatched junction nucleotides: 1. Germline V gene lookup returns CDR1 SGHRS and CDR2 YFSETQ. The CDR3 DNA sequence: TGCGCCAGCAGCGGGACTAGCGGGGCCTCCTACGAGCAGTACTTC. Protein product: CASSGTSGASYEQYF.

The rearrangement joins TRBV28 to TRBJ2-3; the match to TRBD2 covers 11 bases. The CDR3 runs 15 residues. Germline CDR1 reads MDHEN; CDR2 reads SYDVKM. Unmatched junction bases numbered 8, after V lost 5 bases and J lost 7 bases. Here the CDR3 DNA reads TGTGCCAGCAGTCCGGTAGCGGGGGGGCTTTATACGCAGTATTTT. As protein: CASSPVAGGLYTQYF.